Detailed here is one T cell receptor (beta chain). This sample was taken from a study of CD8+ T cells in alopecia areata. Germline V gene lookup returns CDR1 SGHTA and CDR2 FQGNSA. There are 13 residues in the CDR3. The ends were cut back, 8 bases at V and 2 bases at J, with 12 bases in the middle. Investigators isolated RNA and reverse transcribed it into cDNA to act as the sequencing template. The assay was immunoSEQ multiplex PCR, and TCRdb's table has in-frame clones only and misses some. The sample shows over 90,000 clones, approximately 58% of them seen only once. The J gene is TRBJ2-5, the V gene TRBV7-2; D possibly corresponds to TRBD1 (5 bases). Sequenced input: CD4+ T cells sorted from blood. The TCR was taken from a human donor in good health. This chain's CDR3 is CASGPGIQETQYF. In DNA form, the CDR3 reads TGTGCCAGCGGGCCAGGGATACAAGAGACCCAGTACTTC. Combining the CDR3 with reference TRBV7-2 and TRBJ2-5 gives the whole variable domain GAGVSQSPSNKVTEKGKDVELRCDPISGHTALYWYRQSLGQGLEFLIYFQGNSAPDKSGLPSDRFSAERTGGSVSTLTIQRTQQEDSAVYLCASGPGIQETQYFGPGTRLLVL.